This T cell receptor (beta chain) was obtained from a study of T cell repertoires in cytomegalovirus infection. Across the whole study: Indications came from public TCR beta signatures; they pointed to CMV infection and to a matching HLA type.

Looked up from germline, CDR1 is SGDLS and CDR2 is YYNGEE. The CDR3 has 14 residues. Trimming removed 0 bases at V and 7 bases at J, with 13 bases between. Study-level points and caveats: What dominated the ex vivo response were HLA-C-restricted CMV-specific TCR beta clonotypes. The cumulative frequency of public TCR beta families identified carriers of CMV plus the relevant HLA.

In this sample, this clonotype turned up once. Its antigen is unidentified. Each CDR3 protein is one row after TCRdb ran MiXCR on the reads. Of about 150,000 distinct CDR3 sequences in the sample, about a quarter are singletons; the top ten hold 11%. This TCR came from a human donor in good health (CMV status not recorded). Some clones in this sample may be carry-over from other donors' samples. This rearrangement joins TRBV9 to TRBJ1-1; D is perhaps TRBD1 (6 bases). Sequencing used PBMCs. CDR3 sequence: CASSVDGGGNEAFF. The DNA of the CDR3 is TGTGCCAGCAGCGTAGACGGGGGCGGTAATGAAGCTTTCTTT.